These 28 T cell receptor beta chains originate from one sample sequenced in a study of PD-1 blockade in classical Hodgkin lymphoma. Autologous stem cell transplantation was followed by relapse in every patient, and brentuximab vedotin exposure varied. Assay used: immunoSEQ multiplex PCR; TCRdb lists only in-frame clones, some missing. In the table there are around 40,000 clones, 78% of which are singletons. The source was peripheral blood mononuclear cells (PBMCs), collected at baseline. These receptors were taken from a human donor with classical Hodgkin lymphoma.

The genes are TRBV15 and TRBJ2-1, with 8 bases aligning to TRBD1. V gave up 3 bases and J gave up 10 bases; unmatched junction bases: 8. The CDR3 totals 14 residues. The germline CDR1 and CDR2 sequences are LNHNV and YYDKDF (reference sequence). The CDR3 bases are TGTGCCACCAGCAGCCGCAACAGGGGGATAGAGCAGTTCTTC. Amino acids: CATSSRNRGIEQFF. The whole variable domain, remainder taken from reference TRBV15 and TRBJ2-1, is DAMVIQNPRYQVTQFGKPVTLSCSQTLNHNVMYWYQQKSSQAPKLLFHYYDKDFNNEADTPDNFQSRRPNTSFCFLDIRSPGLGDTAMYLCATSSRNRGIEQFFGPGTRLTVL.

The CDR3 loop reads CASSGGGLNYGYTF. Here the CDR3 DNA reads TGTGCCAGCAGCGGGGGGGGCCTTAACTATGGCTACACCTTC. The gene calls are TRBV13 and TRBJ1-2, with D possibly TRBD1 on 6 matching bases. The CDR3 has 14 amino acids. Trimming cost V 5 bases and J 1 base, with 11 bases left between them. Per the germline V gene, CDR1 is PRHDT and CDR2 is FYEKMQ (reference sequence).

The V gene is TRBV7-2, the J gene TRBJ1-2; perhaps TRBD1 as D (5 bases). CDR3 length equals 13 residues. Trimming left V 2 bases short and J 6 bases short, with 10 bases between. Germline lookup yields CDR1 SGHTA and CDR2 FQGNSA. The chain's CDR3 is CASSLSTGNGYTF. CDR3 bases: TGTGCCAGCAGCTTATCAACAGGAAATGGCTACACCTTC.

This clone was picked up a small number of times. The CDR3 does not close with the conserved phenylalanine or tryptophan, likely indicating a read error. The limits of the CDR3 on the DNA are not certain, so only TCRdb's listed CDR3 is given. The chain joins TRBV27 to TRBJ1-2; no check of the table's D call, TRBD1, against the DNA was made. The CDR3 length is 10 residues, termini included. Germline loops: CDR1 MNHEY, CDR2 SMNVEV (reference sequence). CDR3 protein: CASSLSAGGI.

J is TRBJ2-3 and V is TRBV4-2; 7 bases are a match to TRBD1. The CDR3 runs 15 residues. V gave up 4 bases and J gave up 2 bases; unmatched junction bases: 6. Germline V lookup: CDR1 LGHNA, CDR2 YNFKEQ. CDR3 in DNA: TGTGCCAGCAGCCCTAGACAGGGATCCACAGATACGCAGTATTTT. Its protein product is CASSPRQGSTDTQYF.

This chain joins TRBV7-9 and TRBJ1-2; D is unresolved. Trimming stripped 1 base from V and 4 bases from J, with 7 bases between. CDR1 and CDR2 (germline): SEHNR, FQNEAQ (reference sequence). The CDR3 runs 13 residues. The CDR3 DNA follows: TGTGCCAGCAGCTTAGAGCGGAGCTATGGCTACACCTTC. Protein product: CASSLERSYGYTF.

This sequence joins TRBV11-2 and TRBJ2-1; TRBD1 matches at 9 bases. From germline, CDR1 is SGHAT and CDR2 FQNNGV. V was clipped by 3 bases and J by 6 bases; unmatched bases: 12. The CDR3 is made up of 17 amino acids. In nucleotides, the CDR3 is TGTGCCAGCAGCTTCTATCCCCGACAGGGGGTGGGCAATGAGCAGTTCTTC. Encoded protein: CASSFYPRQGVGNEQFF.

The chain joins TRBV4-1 to TRBJ2-1; 10 bases fit TRBD2. Germline CDR1 reads MGHRA; CDR2 reads YSYEKL. The CDR3 consists of 15 residues. V was pared by 4 bases and J by 2 bases, with 2 bases of the junction left unmatched. CDR3 bases: TGCGCCAGCAGCCCCACTAGCGGGGCCTACAATGAGCAGTTCTTC. It translates to CASSPTSGAYNEQFF.

The rearrangement uses TRBV5-6 and TRBJ2-7; D is unresolved. V lost 0 bases and J 6 bases, leaving 7 bases between the germline ends. Germline assignment: CDR1 SGHDT and CDR2 YYEEEE. The CDR3 length is 12 residues. The CDR3, as DNA: TGTGCCAGCAGCTTGGTGAAGGGCGAGCAGTACTTC. Translated, it gives CASSLVKGEQYF.

The chain joins TRBV5-1 to TRBJ2-3, with D unresolved. V shed 0 bases and J shed 3 bases, with 8 bases lying between them. Germline CDR1 is SGHRS and CDR2 is YFSETQ. This CDR3 region has 14 residues. Written as DNA, the CDR3 is TGCGCCAGCAGCTTGGCCGGAGCAACAGATACGCAGTATTTT. Protein: CASSLAGATDTQYF.

The genes are TRBV14 and TRBJ1-1, with D perhaps matching TRBD1 (5 bases). The CDR3 covers 13 residues. Between the trimmed V and J ends, which lost 4 bases and 0 bases, there was a span of 6 bases. Germline assignment: CDR1 SGHDN and CDR2 FVKESK. The CDR3 region has the DNA TGTGCCAGCAGCCGGACAATGAACACTGAAGCTTTCTTT. Translating it yields CASSRTMNTEAFF.

This clone was seen only once. The J gene is TRBJ2-3, the V gene TRBV29-1, with TRBD2 identical over 15 bases. The CDR3 sequence is 15 residues long. The germline CDR1 and CDR2 sequences are SQVTM and ANQGSEA. Trimming at V came to 7 bases and at J to 6 bases, leaving 8 bases not matched to a gene. CDR3 bases: TGCAGCGCCAGGGGACTAGCGGGGGGCAGCGATACGCAGTATTTT. Protein sequence: CSARGLAGGSDTQYF.

The rearrangement joins TRBV4-3 to TRBJ2-7, with a possible D match to TRBD1 (7 bases). V lost 0 bases and J lost 1, with 13 bases in between. This CDR3 has 16 residues. Germline V gene data show CDR1 as LGHNA and CDR2 as YSLEER. In DNA, the CDR3 is TGCGCCAGCAGCCAAGACCACAGGGGAGGATCCTACGAGCAGTACTTC. The encoded protein is CASSQDHRGGSYEQYF.

The chain recombines TRBV4-2 with TRBJ1-1; no firm D call. This CDR3 comprises 12 residues. Germline-derived CDR1 and CDR2 are LGHNA and YNFKEQ. The V gene lost 9 bases and the J gene lost 1 base, with 9 bases spanning the gap. CDR3 in amino acids: CASKGGNTEAFF. In DNA form, the CDR3 reads TGTGCCAGTAAGGGAGGGAACACTGAAGCTTTCTTT.

This clone was seen once. The rearrangement uses TRBV19 and TRBJ2-2; D is possibly TRBD1 (6 bases). Trimming shortened V by 6 bases and J by 6 bases, and 14 bases separated the two germline ends. This CDR3 has 14 amino acids. Germline assignment: CDR1 LNHDA and CDR2 SQIVND (reference sequence). The CDR3 DNA sequence: TGTGCCAGTAGAATCCAACAGGGTGCCGGGGAGCTGTTTTTT. This sequence encodes CASRIQQGAGELFF.

This clone showed up just a few times. This chain's CDR3 is CASRQGGTTNEKLFF. CDR3 DNA: TGTGCCAGCAGACAGGGGGGAACAACTAATGAAAAACTGTTTTTT. The rearrangement links TRBV6-1 to TRBJ1-4, with 8 bases matching TRBD1. V shed 6 bases and J 0 bases; nucleotides not matched to a gene: 3. The germline gives CDR1 MNHNS, CDR2 SASEGT. This CDR3 has 15 amino acids.

The CDR3, as DNA: TGTGCCAGCAGCTTGGCCTTGGGTGCTGGGGATACGCAGTATTTT. As protein: CASSLALGAGDTQYF. The gene calls are TRBV5-5 and TRBJ2-3; unclear D gene. There are 15 residues in the CDR3. V lost 0 bases, J lost 6 bases, and 14 bases lay in between. Germline CDR1 reads SGHKS; CDR2 reads YYEKEE (reference sequence). The whole variable domain, remainder taken from reference TRBV5-5 and TRBJ2-3, is DAGVTQSPTHLIKTRGQQVTLRCSPISGHKSVSWYQQVLGQGPQFIFQYYEKEERGRGNFPDRFSARQFPNYSSELNVNALLLGDSALYLCASSLALGAGDTQYFGPGTRLTVL.

The chain recombines TRBV5-1 with TRBJ2-3; 10 nucleotides line up with TRBD1. V shed 1 base, J shed 6 bases, and the junction held 8 bases outside the gene matches. The CDR3 length is 16 residues. Germline V gene data show CDR1 as SGHRS and CDR2 as YFSETQ. The CDR3 bases are TGCGCCAGCAGCTTGACGTGGGACAGGGGAAGCGATACGCAGTATTTT. It encodes CASSLTWDRGSDTQYF.

The chain carries TRBV27 and TRBJ1-6, with D perhaps matching TRBD1 (6 bases). Germline V CDR1 and CDR2: MNHEY, SMNVEV (reference sequence). V lost 7 bases and J 7 bases, leaving 17 bases between the germline ends. The CDR3 has 15 residues. The CDR3 sequence is CASNVGAGANSPLHF. The CDR3 nucleotides are TGTGCCAGCAATGTAGGGGCAGGGGCCAATTCACCCCTCCACTTT.

The rearrangement joins TRBV4-1 to TRBJ2-1; D unresolved. Looked up from germline, CDR1 is MGHRA and CDR2 is YSYEKL. V was clipped by 1 base and J by 6 bases, with 1 base between them. The CDR3 sequence is 11 residues long. CDR3 region: CASSQVNEQFF. CDR3 DNA sequence: TGCGCCAGCAGCCAAGTCAATGAGCAGTTCTTC.

The V call is TRBV10-3, the J call TRBJ1-2, with 7 bases fitting TRBD1. V lost 6 bases and J lost 8; bases outside the gene matches: 9. CDR1 ENHRY and CDR2 SYGVKD come from the germline V gene. The CDR3 consists of 13 residues. CDR3 amino acids: CAIRGQNGDGYTF. In nucleotides, the CDR3 is TGTGCCATCAGGGGACAGAATGGAGACGGCTACACCTTC.

This clone has just a few counts. This chain links TRBV6-1 with TRBJ1-2; no clear D. This CDR3 region has 11 residues. Germline values: CDR1 MNHNS, CDR2 SASEGT. V was clipped by 1 base and J by 8 bases, with 5 bases between them. In nucleotides, the CDR3 is TGTGCCAGCAGTGAAGTTAGCGGCTACACCTTC. Its protein product is CASSEVSGYTF.

This clone was recorded a few times. The chain carries TRBV10-3 and TRBJ2-7; the D is unclear. Trimming took 0 bases from V and 7 from J, leaving 4 bases between them. CDR3 length: 11 residues. Germline loops: CDR1 ENHRY, CDR2 SYGVKD. The CDR3 sequence is CAISESGEQYF. CDR3 nucleotides: TGTGCCATCAGTGAGTCAGGGGAGCAGTACTTC.

The chain combines TRBV18 with TRBJ1-2, with 8 bases lining up with TRBD1. The J segment lost 0 bases and the V segment lost 6 bases, leaving 3 bases of the junction unmatched. The CDR3 extends over 14 amino acids. Germline CDR1 reads KGHSH; CDR2 reads LQKENI. The CDR3 sequence: CASSSTGANYGYTF. The CDR3 DNA reads as TGTGCCAGCTCCTCGACAGGGGCTAACTATGGCTACACCTTC.

The rearrangement links TRBV5-1 to TRBJ2-7; D is unclear. The V gene's germline CDR1 is SGHRS and CDR2 YFSETQ. The ends were cut back, 0 bases at V and 2 bases at J, with 9 bases in the middle. The CDR3 extends over 14 amino acids. The CDR3 DNA follows: TGCGCCAGCAGCTTGGAACCCCAGACCTACGAGCAGTACTTC. This translates into CASSLEPQTYEQYF.

The chain has TRBV6-6 and TRBJ2-7, with 8 bases aligning to TRBD2. Germline V gene sequence: CDR1 MNHNY, CDR2 SVGAGI (reference sequence). The trim removed 0 bases at V and 3 bases at J, leaving 4 bases unmatched. The CDR3 spans 15 residues. The CDR3: CASSYSAGVRYEQYF. The CDR3 nucleotides are TGTGCCAGCAGTTACTCAGCGGGAGTCCGCTACGAGCAGTACTTC.

The V call is TRBV6-5, the J call TRBJ1-6, with 10 bases aligning to TRBD1. The CDR3 contains 15 residues. CDR1 and CDR2 (germline): MNHEY, SVGAGI. With V trimmed by 0 bases and J by 9 bases, 2 bases remained unmatched. The CDR3 coding sequence is TGTGCCAGCAGTTACTCGGGGACAGGGGTTTCACCCCTCCACTTT. The encoded protein is CASSYSGTGVSPLHF.

V is TRBV29-1 and J is TRBJ1-2; D is possibly TRBD1 (6 bases). This CDR3 has 13 amino acids. Trimming removed 4 bases from V and 10 bases from J, with 19 bases in between. Germline CDR1 reads SQVTM; CDR2 reads ANQGSEA. CDR3 bases: TGCAGCGTTGTAGGGGACGGGGGCCTGGACTACACCTTC. Its protein product is CSVVGDGGLDYTF.